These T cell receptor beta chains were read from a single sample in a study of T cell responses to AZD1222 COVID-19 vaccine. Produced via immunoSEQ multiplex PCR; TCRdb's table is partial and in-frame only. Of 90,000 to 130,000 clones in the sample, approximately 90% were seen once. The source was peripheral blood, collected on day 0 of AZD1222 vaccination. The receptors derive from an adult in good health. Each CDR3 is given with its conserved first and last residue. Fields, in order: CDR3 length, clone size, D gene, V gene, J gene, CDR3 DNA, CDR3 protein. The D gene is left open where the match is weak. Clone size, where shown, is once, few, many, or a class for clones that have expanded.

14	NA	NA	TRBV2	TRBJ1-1	TGTGCCAGCAGGGACCCAGGGGTGAAGACTGAAGCTTTCTTT	CASRDPGVKTEAFF
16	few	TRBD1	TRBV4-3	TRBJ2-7	TGCGCCAGCAGCCAATCCGGGACAGGGGAAACCTACGAGCAGTACTTC	CASSQSGTGETYEQYF
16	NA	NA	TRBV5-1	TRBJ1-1	TGCGCCAGCAGCCGACCCTACAGTGAGAATCCCACTGAAGCTTTCTTT	CASSRPYSENPTEAFF
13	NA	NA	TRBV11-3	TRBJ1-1	TGTGCCAGCAGCCACGACAGGATGTCTGAAGCTTTCTTT	CASSHDRMSEAFF
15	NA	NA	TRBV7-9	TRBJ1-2	TGTGCCAGCAGCCGTTCGGTGGGGGGCAACTATGGCTACACCTTC	CASSRSVGGNYGYTF
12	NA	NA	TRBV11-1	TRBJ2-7	TGTGCCAGCAGCTCGGACGGCTACGAGCAGTACTTC	CASSSDGYEQYF
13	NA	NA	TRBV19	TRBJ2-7	TGTGCCAGTAGACCGCGGGCTGAGTCCGAGCAGTACTTC	CASRPRAESEQYF
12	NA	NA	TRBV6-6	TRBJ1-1	TGTGCCAGCAGCATCAACAGGGATGAAGCTTTCTTT	CASSINRDEAFF
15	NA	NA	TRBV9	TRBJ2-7	TGTGCCAGCCACACGTATGCCGGGCTATACTACGAGCAGTACTTC	CASHTYAGLYYEQYF
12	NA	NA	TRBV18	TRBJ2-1	TGTGCCAGCTCACCACACGGGGATGAGCAGTTCTTC	CASSPHGDEQFF
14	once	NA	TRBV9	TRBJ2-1	TGTGCCAGCAGCGTCGGCGGCGGGTACAATGAGCAGTTCTTC	CASSVGGGYNEQFF
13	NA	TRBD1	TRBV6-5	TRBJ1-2	TGTGCCAGCAGGCCCCCGACAGGGAGAGGCTACACCTTC	CASRPPTGRGYTF
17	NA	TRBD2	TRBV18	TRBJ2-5	TGTGCCAGCTCACCCCAACCCGGACTAGCGGGCCAAGAGACCCAGTACTTC	CASSPQPGLAGQETQYF
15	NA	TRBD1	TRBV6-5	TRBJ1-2	TGTGCCAGCAGTTACTCCGGGACAGGAATGTATGGCTACACCTTC	CASSYSGTGMYGYTF